Following are 14 T cell receptor beta chains from one sample sequenced in a study of cytomegalovirus exposure and HLA in healthy donors. The PCR had 60 Vbeta and 13 Jbeta primers. Profiling relied on immunoSEQ multiplex PCR, and the TCRdb table lists in-frame clones only, not all of them. This sample yields 150,000 or so clones, of which 65% to 75% are seen a single time; roughly 1.6% belongs to the top ten. The sample comprised PBMCs. All receptors come from a girl aged 10-17 years in good health and CMV-seronegative.

The V gene is TRBV4-1, the J gene TRBJ2-3; 8 bases are shared with TRBD2. Germline CDR1 reads MGHRA; CDR2 reads YSYEKL. The V gene end was trimmed by 1 base and the J gene end by 3 bases; junction bases not matched to a gene: 9. This CDR3 is built from 17 residues. This CDR3 is CASSQAVAGLTTDTQYF. CDR3 DNA: TGCGCCAGCAGCCAAGCTGTAGCGGGGTTGACGACAGATACGCAGTATTTT.

This clone was picked up a small number of times. CDR3 sequence (DNA): TGTGCCATCAGTGATCGCCAGACCGGGACAGCCACAAAACGTGGCTACACCTTC. Amino acids: CAISDRQTGTATKRGYTF. This chain uses TRBV10-3 with TRBJ1-2; 7 bases line up with TRBD1. This CDR3 has 18 residues. Trimming removed 3 bases from V and 7 bases from J; junction bases left unmatched: 20. CDR1 ENHRY and CDR2 SYGVKD come from the germline V gene.

The rearrangement joins TRBV2 to TRBJ2-3; D possibly corresponds to TRBD2 (6 bases). The V gene lost 5 bases and the J gene lost 0 bases, with 18 bases spanning the gap. The CDR3 loop spans 17 amino acids. CDR1 is SNHLY, CDR2 FYNNEI, per germline. The CDR3 nucleotides read TGTGCCAGCAGTAAGGGGACTGGAAACCCTAGCACAGATACGCAGTATTTT. It encodes CASSKGTGNPSTDTQYF.

In this sample, this clone turned up a few times. The V gene is TRBV19, the J gene TRBJ1-3; maybe TRBD1 (5 bases). Germline CDR1 is LNHDA and CDR2 is SQIVND (reference sequence). This CDR3 has 13 amino acids. Trimming pared 7 bases from V and 2 bases from J, leaving 9 bases between. The CDR3: CASTPTAGNTIYF. The CDR3 nucleotides are TGTGCCAGTACCCCGACAGCTGGAAACACCATATATTTT.

This chain links TRBV6-1 with TRBJ1-1; D is unresolved. With 8 bases removed from V and 4 bases from J, the gap between germline ends came to 17 bases. This CDR3 contains 14 residues. Germline lookup yields CDR1 MNHNS and CDR2 SASEGT. CDR3 amino acids: CASDISVPSTEAFF. CDR3 in DNA: TGTGCCAGCGACATCTCGGTCCCTTCCACTGAAGCTTTCTTT.

V usage is TRBV10-3 and J usage is TRBJ1-5; no firm D call. The V and J ends lost 5 bases and 5 bases respectively, with 7 bases between them. Germline lookup yields CDR1 ENHRY and CDR2 SYGVKD. CDR3 length: 12 amino acids. The CDR3 loop reads CAISREDQPQHF. CDR3 in DNA: TGTGCCATCAGTCGGGAAGATCAGCCCCAGCATTTT.

The chain couples TRBV5-6 to TRBJ1-3; D ambiguous. Trimming stripped 2 bases from V and 0 bases from J, with 9 bases between. This CDR3 is built from 15 residues. CDR1 and CDR2 from the germline V gene are SGHDT and YYEEEE. For the CDR3, the DNA is TGTGCCAGCAGCTTTTCCGGGAGCTCTGGAAACACCATATATTTT. Protein product: CASSFSGSSGNTIYF.

This chain links TRBV6-5 with TRBJ2-2, with D perhaps TRBD2 (5 bases). V lost 5 bases and J lost 5, with 9 bases in between. Per the germline V gene, CDR1 is MNHEY and CDR2 is SVGAGI. The CDR3 has 13 residues. CDR3 residues: CASSTRNTGELFF. The CDR3 nucleotides are TGTGCCAGCAGTACTAGGAATACCGGGGAGCTGTTTTTT.

The chain has TRBV19 and TRBJ2-2; TRBD1 might be the D (5 bases). The V gene's germline CDR1 is LNHDA and CDR2 SQIVND (reference sequence). Trimming took off 5 bases at V and 0 bases at J, with 7 bases between the two ends. The length of the CDR3 is 14 residues. In nucleotides, the CDR3 is TGTGCCAGTAGTTCGACAGCGAACACCGGGGAGCTGTTTTTT. Residues: CASSSTANTGELFF.

V and J are TRBV9 and TRBJ2-5; 7 nucleotides align to TRBD2. Germline assignment: CDR1 SGDLS and CDR2 YYNGEE. After removal of 0 bases from V and 4 bases from J, the junction contained 12 bases not matched to a gene. The CDR3 sequence is 17 residues long. CDR3 coding DNA: TGTGCCAGCAGCGTAGATCTCGGGGGAGGGGTAAGAGAGACCCAGTACTTC. This sequence encodes CASSVDLGGGVRETQYF.

The chain is built from TRBV4-1 and TRBJ2-5; D uncertain. Germline V gives CDR1 MGHRA, CDR2 YSYEKL. This CDR3 has 13 residues. V was clipped by 3 bases and J by 4 bases, with 9 bases between them. DNA of the CDR3: TGCGCCAGCAGCCAGGGCTTACGAGAGACCCAGTACTTC. This encodes CASSQGLRETQYF.

The chain employs TRBV4-1 and TRBJ2-7; 9 positions match TRBD1. Germline CDR1 MGHRA, CDR2 YSYEKL. The CDR3 contains 13 residues. Trimming took 5 bases from V and 6 from J; bases not matched to a gene: 5. CDR3 coding DNA: TGCGCCAGCAGCGGGACAGGGTATTTCGAGCAGTACTTC. It translates to CASSGTGYFEQYF.

The chain employs TRBV2 and TRBJ2-2; 8 bases agree with TRBD1. Germline assignment: CDR1 SNHLY and CDR2 FYNNEI. The V and J ends lost 11 bases and 5 bases, in that order; junction bases with no gene match: 7. The CDR3 totals 13 residues. This CDR3 reads CAGGQGLTGELFF. CDR3 nucleotides: TGTGCCGGAGGACAGGGTTTGACCGGGGAGCTGTTTTTT.

The rearrangement uses TRBV7-8 and TRBJ1-6, with 10 bases aligning to TRBD1. The CDR3 loop spans 16 amino acids. After removal of 2 bases from V and 10 bases from J, the junction contained 8 bases not matched to a gene. Germline values: CDR1 SGHVS, CDR2 FQNEAQ. The CDR3: CASSLPTGTGDSPLHF. CDR3 nucleotides: TGTGCCAGCAGCTTACCAACCGGGACAGGGGACTCACCCCTCCACTTT.